The clone carrying this T cell receptor (beta chain) was observed once. The antigen is not known. One end of the junction does not line up with germline, which may come from a read error. This sample was taken from a study of post-analysis software for immune sequencing data. Germline loops: CDR1 SGHDT, CDR2 YYEEEE. The CDR3 covers 13 residues. Study results and caveats: Normalized Chao1 diversity was significantly reduced in patients versus controls. Roughly 5 TRBV segments, TRBV5-6, TRBV5-1 and TRBV20-1 among them, were found more frequent in patients than controls.

Presence of unique molecular identifiers characterized the TCR beta cDNA libraries. MiXCR was run by TCRdb on the PCR reads, yielding one entry per CDR3 protein. The sample yields 450,000 or so distinct CDR3 sequences, approximately 45% seen once. The chain links TRBV5-6 to TRBJ2-3; 9 nucleotides match TRBD1. The receptor was isolated from a girl under 18 with multiple sclerosis. Sequenced: blood. The chain's CDR3 is CASSWDRADMQYF. CDR3 sequence (DNA): TGTGCCAGCAGCTGGGACAGGGCTGATATGCAGTATTTT.